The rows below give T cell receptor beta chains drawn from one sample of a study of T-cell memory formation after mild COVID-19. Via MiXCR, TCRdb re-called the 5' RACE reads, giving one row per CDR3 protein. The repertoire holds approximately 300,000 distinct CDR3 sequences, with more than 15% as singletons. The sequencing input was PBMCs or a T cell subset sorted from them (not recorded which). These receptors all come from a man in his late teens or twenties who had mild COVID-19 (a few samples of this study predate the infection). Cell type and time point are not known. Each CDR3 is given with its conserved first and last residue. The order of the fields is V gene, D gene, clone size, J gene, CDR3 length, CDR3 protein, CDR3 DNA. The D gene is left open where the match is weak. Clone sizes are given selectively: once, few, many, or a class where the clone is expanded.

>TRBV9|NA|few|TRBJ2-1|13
CASSRLAGGEQFF
TGTGCCAGCAGCCGCTTAGCCGGAGGTGAGCAGTTCTTC
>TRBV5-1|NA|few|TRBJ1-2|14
CASSDVPTDYGYTF
TGCGCCAGCAGCGATGTTCCCACGGACTATGGCTACACCTTC
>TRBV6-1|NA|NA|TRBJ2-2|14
CASSQTVNTGELFF
TGTGCCAGCAGTCAGACAGTTAACACCGGGGAGCTGTTTTTT
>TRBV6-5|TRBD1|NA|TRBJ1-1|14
CASSPDRLNTEAFF
TGTGCCAGCAGCCCGGACAGGTTGAACACTGAAGCTTTCTTT
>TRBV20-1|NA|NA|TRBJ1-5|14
CSARDRAGHQPQHF
TGCAGTGCTAGAGATAGGGCAGGACATCAGCCCCAGCATTTT
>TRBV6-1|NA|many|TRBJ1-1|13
CATQTGPDTEAFF
TGTGCCACCCAAACAGGGCCGGACACTGAAGCTTTCTTT
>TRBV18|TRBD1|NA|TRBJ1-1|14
CASSPGQGWSEAFF
TGTGCCAGCTCGCCGGGACAGGGTTGGTCTGAAGCTTTCTTT
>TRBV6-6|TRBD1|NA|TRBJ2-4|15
CASSRTGGAKNIQYF
TGTGCCAGCAGTCGGACAGGGGGAGCCAAAAACATTCAGTACTTC
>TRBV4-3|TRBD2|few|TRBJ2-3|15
CASSRGLAITDTQYF
TGCGCCAGCAGCCGAGGACTAGCGATCACAGATACGCAGTATTTT
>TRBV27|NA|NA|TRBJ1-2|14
CASRTTGAGYGYTF
TGTGCCAGCAGGACCACTGGGGCAGGGTATGGCTACACCTTC
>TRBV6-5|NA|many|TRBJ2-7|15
CASSYLRAAVNEQYF
TGTGCCAGCAGTTACTTACGGGCTGCGGTCAACGAGCAGTACTTC
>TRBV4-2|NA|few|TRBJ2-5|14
CASSQEITGETQYF
TGTGCCAGCAGCCAAGAAATTACCGGGGAGACCCAGTACTTC
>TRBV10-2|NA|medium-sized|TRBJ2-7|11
CASGSPYEQYF
TGCGCCAGCGGGTCCCCCTACGAGCAGTACTTC
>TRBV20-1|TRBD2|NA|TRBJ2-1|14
CSATRRDYHNEQFF
TGCAGTGCCACGCGCCGGGACTACCACAATGAGCAGTTCTTC
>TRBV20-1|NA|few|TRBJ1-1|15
CSARDWEGLNTEAFF
TGCAGTGCTAGAGACTGGGAGGGCCTGAACACTGAAGCTTTCTTT
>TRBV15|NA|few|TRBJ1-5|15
CATSRAPDSNQPQHF
TGTGCCACCAGCAGAGCGCCGGATAGCAATCAGCCCCAGCATTTT
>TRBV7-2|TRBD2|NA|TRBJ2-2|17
CASSHPLAGGDTGELFF
TGTGCCAGCAGCCACCCCCTTGCGGGGGGGGACACCGGGGAGCTGTTTTTT
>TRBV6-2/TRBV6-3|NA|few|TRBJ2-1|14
CASIDHSGAAEQFF
TGTGCCAGCATTGATCACTCGGGGGCCGCTGAGCAGTTCTTC
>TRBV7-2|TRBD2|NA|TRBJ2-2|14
CASSDRGTSVGLFF
TGTGCCAGCAGCGATAGGGGTACTAGCGTTGGACTGTTTTTT
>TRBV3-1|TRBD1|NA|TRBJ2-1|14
CASSTGVARTEQFF
TGTGCCAGCAGTACAGGGGTAGCCCGGACTGAGCAGTTCTTC
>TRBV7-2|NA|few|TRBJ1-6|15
CASSGASPYNSPLHF
TGTGCCAGCAGCGGGGCCTCGCCTTATAATTCACCCCTCCACTTT
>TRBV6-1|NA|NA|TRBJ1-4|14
CASSETRTNEKLFF
TGTGCCAGCAGTGAAACAAGAACTAATGAAAAACTGTTTTTT
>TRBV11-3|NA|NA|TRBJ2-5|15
CASSLGLTRGETQYF
TGTGCCAGCAGCTTAGGACTAACACGGGGGGAGACCCAGTACTTC
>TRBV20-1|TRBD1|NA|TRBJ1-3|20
CSALKRPGQGSWGSGNTIYF
TGCAGTGCTCTTAAGAGACCGGGACAGGGATCATGGGGCTCTGGAAACACCATATATTTT
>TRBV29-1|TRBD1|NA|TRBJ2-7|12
CSVQGQPYEQYF
TGCAGCGTCCAGGGACAGCCCTACGAGCAGTACTTC
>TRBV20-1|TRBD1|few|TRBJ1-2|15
CSATPVLTGGYGYTF
TGCAGTGCTACCCCGGTACTGACAGGGGGCTATGGCTACACCTTC
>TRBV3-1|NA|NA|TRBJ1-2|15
CASSQELRRNYGYTF
TGTGCCAGCAGCCAAGAACTACGGCGTAACTATGGCTACACCTTC
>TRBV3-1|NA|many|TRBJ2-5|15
CASSHLAAYQETQYF
TGTGCCAGCAGCCACCTAGCTGCGTACCAAGAGACCCAGTACTTC
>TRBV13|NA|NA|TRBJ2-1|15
CASSLGRGRYNEQFF
TGTGCCAGCAGCTTAGGGCGGGGGCGATACAATGAGCAGTTCTTC
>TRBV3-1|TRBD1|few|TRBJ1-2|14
CASSQATGGYGYTF
TGTGCCAGCAGCCAAGCTACAGGGGGCTATGGCTACACCTTC
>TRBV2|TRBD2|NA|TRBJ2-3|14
CARGTSGGGDTQYF
TGTGCCAGGGGGACTAGCGGGGGAGGAGATACGCAGTATTTT
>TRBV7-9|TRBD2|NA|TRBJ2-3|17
CASSARTSGTGDGTQYF
TGTGCCAGCAGCGCCCGGACTAGCGGGACCGGGGATGGTACGCAGTATTTT
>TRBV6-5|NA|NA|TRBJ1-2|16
CASSYSSRGHNYGYTF
TGTGCCAGCAGTTACTCGAGTCGGGGGCATAACTATGGCTACACCTTC